Following are 9 T cell receptor beta chains from one sample sequenced in a study of blood T cell repertoires in COVID-19. Profiling relied on immunoSEQ multiplex PCR, and the TCRdb table lists in-frame clones only, not all of them. The sample has hundreds of thousands of clones; just under 90% are singletons. Specimen: PBMCs or T cells enriched from blood (not recorded which). These receptors came from a man aged 45-65 years who had been exposed to COVID-19.

V gene TRBV7-6 combines with J gene TRBJ1-1, with 8 bases that match TRBD1. V was clipped by 5 bases and J by 1 base; unmatched bases: 9. The CDR3 is 16 amino acids. CDR1 and CDR2 from the germline V gene are SGHVS and FNYEAQ. The CDR3 region is CASSLRTGPTNTEAFF. CDR3 DNA sequence: TGTGCCAGCAGCCTCCGGACAGGGCCTACGAACACTGAAGCTTTCTTT.

The chain is built from TRBV11-3 and TRBJ1-2, with TRBD1 identical over 9 bases. The CDR3 is made up of 17 amino acids. With V trimmed by 5 bases and J by 2 bases, 12 bases remained unmatched. The germline gives CDR1 SGHNT, CDR2 YENEEA. CDR3 amino acids: CASSTLPTGGLNYGYTF. The CDR3 DNA is TGTGCCAGCAGCACCCTACCTACAGGGGGCTTGAACTATGGCTACACCTTC.

On this clone itself: Other DNA sequences in the sample encode the same CDR3. This chain connects TRBV28 to TRBJ2-7; D is perhaps TRBD2 (7 bases). V was shortened by 8 bases and J by 4 bases, with 21 bases between the two germline ends. The CDR3 totals 15 residues. Germline CDR1 MDHEN, CDR2 SYDVKM. CDR3 DNA sequence: TGTGCCAGCGGGGGTCTGGGGGGGGCATATTACGAGCAGTACTTC. This codes for CASGGLGGAYYEQYF.

This clone has only a few counts. The gene calls are TRBV4-1 and TRBJ1-5, with D tentatively TRBD1 (6 bases). This CDR3 has 15 residues. Per the germline V gene, CDR1 is MGHRA and CDR2 is YSYEKL. Trimming cost V 5 bases and J 2 bases, with 13 bases left between them. CDR3 sequence reads: CASSAQGGGNQPQHF. The CDR3 nucleotides are TGCGCCAGCAGCGCACAGGGAGGGGGCAATCAGCCCCAGCATTTT.

The V call is TRBV6-5, the J call TRBJ1-1, with 7 bases that match TRBD1. The CDR3 contains 16 residues. V lost 0 bases, J lost 1 base, and 5 bases stayed unmatched. Germline V gene sequence: CDR1 MNHEY, CDR2 SVGAGI. This CDR3 is CASSYSTRQGNTEAFF. DNA of the CDR3: TGTGCCAGCAGTTACTCGACCAGACAGGGGAACACTGAAGCTTTCTTT.

This clone was seen a few times. The rearrangement joins TRBV18 to TRBJ1-2, with D tentatively TRBD1 (6 bases). V lost 1 base, J lost 6 bases, and 15 bases lay in between. CDR1 is KGHSH, CDR2 LQKENI, per germline. The CDR3 consists of 15 residues. CDR3 amino acids: CASSPLSRYRDGYTF. The CDR3 DNA reads TGTGCCAGCTCACCACTCTCGAGATACAGGGATGGCTACACCTTC.

The rearrangement links TRBV4-1 to TRBJ1-2; D unresolved. Trimming removed 0 bases at V and 4 bases at J, with 9 bases between. CDR1 is MGHRA, CDR2 YSYEKL, per germline. The length of the CDR3 is 14 residues. The CDR3 bases are TGCGCCAGCAGCCAAGATTCGGCAGGCTATGGCTACACCTTC. Encoded protein: CASSQDSAGYGYTF.

The gene calls are TRBV2 and TRBJ2-7; 11 bases align to TRBD2. The V segment lost 6 bases and the J segment 3 bases; nucleotides outside the gene matches: 7. Germline V CDR1 and CDR2: SNHLY, FYNNEI. The CDR3 is 15 amino acids. Written as DNA, the CDR3 is TGTGCCAGCAGGGAGGGACTAGCGGTAGACTACGAGCAGTACGTC. Translating gives CASREGLAVDYEQYV.

The chain recombines TRBV27 with TRBJ2-1; tentatively, D is TRBD1 (6 bases). Per the germline V gene, CDR1 is MNHEY and CDR2 is SMNVEV (reference sequence). V dropped 6 bases and J dropped 9 bases, with 18 bases sitting between them. This CDR3 spans 14 amino acids. CDR3 nucleotide sequence: TGTGCCAGCAGGCCGCTACAGGGTATGGGTGAGCAGTTCTTC. Protein: CASRPLQGMGEQFF.